This T cell receptor beta chain was observed in a study of CD8+ T cells in alopecia areata. Once RNA had been extracted, it was reverse transcribed into cDNA to act as the sequencing template. Assay used: immunoSEQ multiplex PCR; TCRdb lists only in-frame clones, some missing. The sample has 270,000 or so clones; roughly 60% are singletons. Treatment specified: oral pan-JAK inhibitor, 5-10 mg twice daily. Sorting separated CD4+ and CD8+ T cells out of PBMCs. This clone was recorded a few times. The length of the CDR3 is 14 residues. Germline CDR1 GTSNPN, CDR2 SVGIG (reference sequence). Trimming took 5 bases from V and 0 from J; bases not matched to a gene: 3.

The clonotype originates from a human donor with alopecia areata. The source was CD4+ T cells sorted from blood, collected at week 24, from a patient treated with tofacitinib. J is TRBJ2-3 and V is TRBV30; TRBD1 agrees at 9 bases. The CDR3 region has the DNA TGTGCCTGGCAGACAGGGGGGAGCACAGATACGCAGTATTTT. It specifies CAWQTGGSTDTQYF.